The 2 T cell receptor beta chains in this list originate from one sample, sequenced in a study of T cell responses to AZD1222 COVID-19 vaccine. Profiling relied on immunoSEQ multiplex PCR, and the TCRdb table lists in-frame clones only, not all of them. The sample lists approximately 300,000 clones; 94% were seen once. The sequencing here drew on peripheral blood, taken 28 days after the second AZD1222 dose. These TCRs come from an adult who received the AZD1222 COVID-19 vaccine.

This chain connects TRBV2 to TRBJ1-1, with D uncertain. The V gene lost 6 bases and the J gene lost 1 base, with 12 bases spanning the gap. Germline lookup yields CDR1 SNHLY and CDR2 FYNNEI. The CDR3 is 14 amino acids. CDR3 in DNA: TGTGCCAGCAGGGCCGGGTCAAGGAACACTGAAGCTTTCTTT. Translation gives CASRAGSRNTEAFF.

The chain joins TRBV7-9 to TRBJ1-4; TRBD1 matches 8 bases. Germline V lookup: CDR1 SEHNR, CDR2 FQNEAQ (reference sequence). The CDR3 runs to 15 residues. The junction had 13 bases not matched to a gene; V was cut back by 8 bases and J by 8 bases. The chain's CDR3 is CASLLSGQVGEKLFF. The CDR3 region has the DNA TGTGCCAGCTTACTCTCGGGACAGGTGGGAGAAAAACTGTTTTTT.